The rows below give T cell receptor beta chains drawn from one sample of a study of T-cell memory formation after mild COVID-19. Each CDR3 protein gets one entry after TCRdb re-called the 5' RACE reads with MiXCR. The data show roughly 51,000 distinct CDR3 sequences, with around 7% seen just once and 1.4% held by the top ten. The sequenced material came from PBMCs or a T cell subset sorted from them (not recorded which). These TCRs come from a young man who had mild COVID-19 (a few samples of this study predate the infection). Cell type and time point are not known. The CDR3 runs from the conserved cysteine through the conserved F or W. Fields, in order: J gene, V gene, CDR3 protein.

>TRBJ2-2|TRBV11-1
CASSLGRGFNTGELFF
>TRBJ2-7|TRBV5-4
CASTGTGGVRYF
>TRBJ1-2|TRBV9
CASSAAGNGYTF
>TRBJ2-2|TRBV5-1
CASSPRTGESITGELFF
>TRBJ2-5|TRBV7-9
CASSPGTGSQETQYF
>TRBJ1-2|TRBV7-9
CASSSSGSRGYTF
>TRBJ1-2|TRBV12-3/TRBV12-4
CASSLGRGLGYTF
>TRBJ2-1|TRBV6-2/TRBV6-3
CASSYLGTGLTSEQFF
>TRBJ2-1|TRBV18
CASSPPGAYNEQFF
>TRBJ1-3|TRBV7-2
CASSLGLRGNTIYF
>TRBJ2-3|TRBV5-1
CASSQRSSTDTQYF
>TRBJ2-3|TRBV5-1
CASSATDLTDTQYF
>TRBJ1-5|TRBV5-1
CASSPWGQGNQPQHF
>TRBJ2-3|TRBV7-3
CASRGGQGDTQYF
>TRBJ2-2|TRBV5-1
CASRVRLVGAETGELFF
>TRBJ1-6|TRBV30
CAWGRGALHF
>TRBJ1-5|TRBV28
CASSPPPTNNQPQHF
>TRBJ2-7|TRBV5-1
CASSLARGLFDEQYF
>TRBJ1-3|TRBV9
CASSGTGRGNTIYF
>TRBJ1-2|TRBV5-1
CASSSGQVGYGYTF
>TRBJ2-1|TRBV3-1
CASSEGVWSYNEQFF
>TRBJ2-7|TRBV20-1
CSARDLAGHPAEQYF
>TRBJ2-3|TRBV29-1
CSVEYARADTQYF
>TRBJ2-1|TRBV19
CASSFAELVYNEQFF
>TRBJ2-3|TRBV7-3
CASSLGDRTDTQYF
>TRBJ1-2|TRBV20-1
CSARARPPRGHYGYTF
>TRBJ1-5|TRBV7-2
CASSLEPGSQPQHF
>TRBJ1-1|TRBV5-5
CASSLGTVNTEAFF
>TRBJ1-5|TRBV7-2
CASSLAQPRDPRAQPQHF
>TRBJ2-1|TRBV9
CASSVGIRDEQFF
>TRBJ2-2|TRBV5-1
CASSFLGTVDTGELFF
>TRBJ1-3|TRBV7-2
CASSLARIHSGNTIYF
>TRBJ1-6|TRBV25-1
CASSEFGGIRSPLHF
>TRBJ2-2|TRBV5-6
CASSGGTGLAGELFF
>TRBJ1-1|TRBV7-9
CASSTTGNTEAFF
>TRBJ1-2|TRBV6-5
CASSDGQGGYGYTF
>TRBJ2-7|TRBV7-2
CASREETYEQYF
>TRBJ2-3|TRBV27
CASGLITDTQYF
>TRBJ2-7|TRBV10-3
CAIRGGDSYEQYF
>TRBJ2-1|TRBV4-3
CASSGTGQRGSLEQFF
>TRBJ1-2|TRBV12-3/TRBV12-4
CASSLAAGNYGYTF
>TRBJ1-1|TRBV7-9
CASSVTGAQGMNTEAFF
>TRBJ1-5|TRBV28
CASSLGQGNQPQHF
>TRBJ2-1|TRBV4-1
CASRIAGGPYNEQFF
>TRBJ1-6|TRBV3-1
CASSLGRRQGNSPLHF
>TRBJ2-2|TRBV10-3
CAISGQGSTGELFF